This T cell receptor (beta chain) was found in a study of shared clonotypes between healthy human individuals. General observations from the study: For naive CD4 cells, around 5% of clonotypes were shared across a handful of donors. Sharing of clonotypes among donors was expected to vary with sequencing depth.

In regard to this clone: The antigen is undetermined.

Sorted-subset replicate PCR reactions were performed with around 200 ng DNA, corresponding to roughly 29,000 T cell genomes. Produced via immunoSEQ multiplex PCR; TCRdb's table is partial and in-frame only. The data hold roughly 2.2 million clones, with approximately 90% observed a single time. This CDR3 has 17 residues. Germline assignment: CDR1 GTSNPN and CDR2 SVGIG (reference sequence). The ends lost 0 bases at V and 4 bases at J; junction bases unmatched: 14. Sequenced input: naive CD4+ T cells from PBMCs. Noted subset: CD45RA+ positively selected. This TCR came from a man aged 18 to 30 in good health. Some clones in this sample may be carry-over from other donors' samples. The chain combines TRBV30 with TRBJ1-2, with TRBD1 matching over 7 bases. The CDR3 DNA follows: TGTGCCTGGAGTGTACTCCGGACAGGATCCCCCTCCTATGGCTACACCTTC. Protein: CAWSVLRTGSPSYGYTF.